This note documents a single TCR beta chain sequence. Its antigen is still unknown. This sample was taken from a study of cytomegalovirus exposure and HLA in healthy donors. General study findings and limits: With later analysis, a missense DCLRE1C variant became linked to TCR beta V- and J-gene trimming. Researchers reported in a later analysis that common viral pathogens appeared linked to several top clusters. Overall, approximately 150 TCR beta chains were annotated as cytomegalovirus-associated.

Primers included in the PCR were 60 Vbeta and 13 Jbeta primers. Here immunoSEQ multiplex PCR was the method, and the copy in TCRdb shows in-frame clones only, minus some. The sample contains 180,000 or so clones, under 85% of which appear only once. Germline loops: CDR1 MDHEN, CDR2 SYDVKM. V shed 3 bases and J 1 base; nucleotides not matched to a gene: 4. The CDR3 is 15 residues long. The specimen was PBMCs. The chain links TRBV28 to TRBJ2-3; 7 positions match TRBD1. This receptor was obtained from a female donor in good health and CMV-seronegative. DNA of the CDR3: TGTGCCAGCAGTTTCTTAGACAGGGGCACAGATACGCAGTATTTT. Protein product: CASSFLDRGTDTQYF.